This T cell receptor beta chain was captured in a study of blood T cell repertoires in COVID-19. About the study: The samples span acute and convalescent COVID-19 from the United States, Italy and Spain. Sources were T cells, B-cell-depleted T cells, or PBMCs; the material itself was cDNA or gDNA.

The CDR3 spans 10 residues. V lost 5 bases and J 13 bases, leaving 12 bases between the germline ends. Germline V lookup: CDR1 DFQATT, CDR2 SNEGSKA (reference sequence). Authors' analysis steps: From reference gene primer amplification, estimates of nucleated cell counts were derived. Data came from immunoSEQ multiplex PCR; TCRdb stores just in-frame clones and leaves some out. D and trimming were read from the DNA, whereas the V and J calls and clone size are those reported in that table. The profile covers nearly 200,000 clones, with 70% to 90% appearing a single time and roughly 6.2% taken by the ten largest.

This clonotype was obtained from a woman in her thirties or forties who had recovered from COVID-19. Sequenced: peripheral blood. The J gene is TRBJ2-1, the V gene TRBV20-1, with D unresolved. CDR3 loop: CSALLNTQFF. The CDR3 DNA reads TGCAGTGCTCTACTTAATACCCAGTTCTTC.